Listed below are T cell receptor beta chains from one sample, sequenced in a study of identical twins. TCRdb reanalysed the 5' RACE reads using MiXCR and keeps one entry per CDR3 protein. The table lists about 690,000 distinct CDR3 sequences, roughly 20% of them singletons. The same sample was also used in a study of T cells expressing NK-cell markers.

The sequenced sample was PBMCs. The receptors originated from a woman aged 18-35 years in good health. The CDR3 runs from the conserved cysteine through the conserved F or W. A D gene is named only where the DNA matches it firmly. Size is stated for part of the rows, as once, few or many counts, or as a class when the clone is expanded.

v_call: TRBV9; d_call: -; j_call: TRBJ2-2; clone_size: -; cdr3_aa: CASSVAYGSGELFF; cdr3_nt: TGTGCCAGCAGCGTAGCCTATGGGTCCGGGGAGCTGTTTTTT
v_call: TRBV12-3/TRBV12-4; d_call: TRBD2; j_call: TRBJ2-3; clone_size: -; cdr3_aa: CASSLGGTSGGLDTQYF; cdr3_nt: TGTGCCAGCAGTTTAGGTGGGACTAGCGGGGGATTGGATACGCAGTATTTT
v_call: TRBV6-2/TRBV6-3; d_call: -; j_call: TRBJ2-1; clone_size: few; cdr3_aa: CASRSLAEGVHEQFF; cdr3_nt: TGTGCCAGCAGATCCTTAGCGGAGGGGGTCCATGAGCAGTTCTTC
v_call: TRBV3-1; d_call: -; j_call: TRBJ2-2; clone_size: -; cdr3_aa: CASSPAPHRGELFF; cdr3_nt: TGTGCCAGCAGCCCCGCTCCACACAGGGGGGAGCTGTTTTTT
v_call: TRBV20-1; d_call: TRBD2; j_call: TRBJ2-1; clone_size: -; cdr3_aa: CSAREFLLAGVVNEQFF; cdr3_nt: TGCAGTGCTAGAGAATTCCTGCTAGCGGGAGTGGTAAATGAGCAGTTCTTC
v_call: TRBV4-1; d_call: TRBD2; j_call: TRBJ2-1; clone_size: -; cdr3_aa: CASSGPSGEDEQFF; cdr3_nt: TGCGCCAGCAGCGGGCCTAGCGGGGAAGATGAGCAGTTCTTC
v_call: TRBV12-3/TRBV12-4; d_call: TRBD2; j_call: TRBJ2-5; clone_size: -; cdr3_aa: CASSLLAGDPETQYF; cdr3_nt: TGTGCCAGCAGCTTACTAGCGGGGGACCCAGAGACCCAGTACTTC
v_call: TRBV29-1; d_call: -; j_call: TRBJ2-3; clone_size: -; cdr3_aa: CSVRMAGLTDTQYF; cdr3_nt: TGCAGCGTTAGAATGGCGGGTTTAACAGATACGCAGTATTTT
v_call: TRBV7-2; d_call: -; j_call: TRBJ1-5; clone_size: -; cdr3_aa: CASSLWAGTLDQPQHF; cdr3_nt: TGTGCCAGCAGCTTATGGGCAGGGACCTTGGATCAGCCCCAGCATTTT
v_call: TRBV5-1; d_call: TRBD1; j_call: TRBJ1-2; clone_size: -; cdr3_aa: CASSRGTEANYGYTF; cdr3_nt: TGCGCCAGCAGCCGGGGGACAGAAGCTAACTATGGCTACACCTTC
v_call: TRBV4-3; d_call: -; j_call: TRBJ2-3; clone_size: -; cdr3_aa: CASSQKGDTQYF; cdr3_nt: TGCGCCAGCAGCCAAAAAGGAGATACGCAGTATTTT
v_call: TRBV10-3; d_call: -; j_call: TRBJ2-3; clone_size: -; cdr3_aa: CAISGFQEGITDTQYF; cdr3_nt: TGTGCCATCAGTGGCTTTCAGGAGGGGATTACAGATACGCAGTATTTT
v_call: TRBV9; d_call: -; j_call: TRBJ1-1; clone_size: -; cdr3_aa: CASSVAGLTEAFF; cdr3_nt: TGTGCCAGCAGCGTAGCAGGGCTCACTGAAGCTTTCTTT
v_call: TRBV9; d_call: -; j_call: TRBJ2-7; clone_size: many; cdr3_aa: CASSVGGREQYF; cdr3_nt: TGTGCCAGCAGCGTAGGGGGGCGCGAGCAGTACTTC
v_call: TRBV19; d_call: TRBD1; j_call: TRBJ1-1; clone_size: once; cdr3_aa: CASSIRTGEAEAFF; cdr3_nt: TGTGCCAGTAGTATCAGGACAGGAGAGGCTGAAGCTTTCTTT
v_call: TRBV6-1; d_call: TRBD2; j_call: TRBJ2-3; clone_size: many; cdr3_aa: CASSELASGGATDTQYF; cdr3_nt: TGTGCCAGCAGTGAATTGGCTAGCGGGGGGGCTACAGATACGCAGTATTTT
v_call: TRBV5-1; d_call: -; j_call: TRBJ1-1; clone_size: -; cdr3_aa: CASSFDRRNTEAFF; cdr3_nt: TGCGCCAGCAGCTTCGACAGGAGAAACACTGAAGCTTTCTTT
v_call: TRBV6-6; d_call: -; j_call: TRBJ1-1; clone_size: -; cdr3_aa: CASTTRMNTEAFF; cdr3_nt: TGTGCCAGCACAACCCGGATGAACACTGAAGCTTTCTTT
v_call: TRBV6-1; d_call: -; j_call: TRBJ1-1; clone_size: -; cdr3_aa: CASSESWGGSNTEAFF; cdr3_nt: TGTGCCAGCAGTGAAAGTTGGGGAGGATCGAACACTGAAGCTTTCTTT
v_call: TRBV7-3; d_call: TRBD1; j_call: TRBJ2-3; clone_size: -; cdr3_aa: CASSPNGAGGGTQYF; cdr3_nt: TGTGCCAGCAGCCCTAACGGGGCAGGGGGCGGTACGCAGTATTTT
v_call: TRBV30; d_call: -; j_call: TRBJ2-7; clone_size: -; cdr3_aa: CAWSVPAGTYEQYF; cdr3_nt: TGTGCCTGGAGTGTACCCGCTGGAACCTACGAGCAGTACTTC
v_call: TRBV7-9; d_call: -; j_call: TRBJ1-2; clone_size: many; cdr3_aa: CASSLISRYGYTF; cdr3_nt: TGTGCCAGCAGCTTAATTTCCCGTTATGGCTACACCTTC
v_call: TRBV15; d_call: TRBD1; j_call: TRBJ2-5; clone_size: -; cdr3_aa: CATSINRGVETQYF; cdr3_nt: TGTGCCACCAGCATCAACAGGGGCGTTGAGACCCAGTACTTC
v_call: TRBV6-2/TRBV6-3; d_call: -; j_call: TRBJ1-1; clone_size: -; cdr3_aa: CASRDLNTEAFF; cdr3_nt: TGTGCCAGCAGAGACCTGAACACTGAAGCTTTCTTT
v_call: TRBV20-1; d_call: -; j_call: TRBJ2-2; clone_size: -; cdr3_aa: CSAGYTGELFF; cdr3_nt: TGCAGTGCTGGCTACACCGGGGAGCTGTTTTTT
v_call: TRBV12-3/TRBV12-4; d_call: -; j_call: TRBJ2-3; clone_size: few; cdr3_aa: CASSFMGVGTDTQYF; cdr3_nt: TGTGCCAGCAGTTTTATGGGAGTAGGCACAGATACGCAGTATTTT
v_call: TRBV21-1; d_call: -; j_call: TRBJ2-5; clone_size: -; cdr3_aa: CASSKAPVEYQETQYF; cdr3_nt: TGTGCCAGCAGCAAAGCGCCGGTCGAGTACCAAGAGACCCAGTACTTC
v_call: TRBV29-1; d_call: TRBD2; j_call: TRBJ2-7; clone_size: -; cdr3_aa: CSVASGGYEQYF; cdr3_nt: TGCAGCGTTGCTTCGGGGGGCTACGAGCAGTACTTC
v_call: TRBV4-2; d_call: -; j_call: TRBJ2-7; clone_size: once; cdr3_aa: CASSQDRSSGEQYF; cdr3_nt: TGTGCCAGCAGCCAAGACAGATCCTCCGGCGAGCAGTACTTC
v_call: TRBV5-1; d_call: -; j_call: TRBJ2-1; clone_size: -; cdr3_aa: CASSPGRQAQTDEQFF; cdr3_nt: TGCGCCAGCAGCCCTGGCCGGCAGGCCCAGACCGATGAGCAGTTCTTC
v_call: TRBV28; d_call: TRBD2; j_call: TRBJ2-1; clone_size: -; cdr3_aa: CASSSIAGGRNEQFF; cdr3_nt: TGTGCCAGCAGTTCCATAGCGGGAGGAAGGAATGAGCAGTTCTTC
v_call: TRBV29-1; d_call: -; j_call: TRBJ1-2; clone_size: -; cdr3_aa: CSVEQANYGYTF; cdr3_nt: TGCAGCGTTGAACAGGCTAACTATGGCTACACCTTC
v_call: TRBV11-2; d_call: -; j_call: TRBJ2-7; clone_size: -; cdr3_aa: CASRARTEIYEQYF; cdr3_nt: TGTGCCAGCAGAGCGCGGACAGAGATCTACGAGCAGTACTTC
v_call: TRBV6-1; d_call: -; j_call: TRBJ2-3; clone_size: -; cdr3_aa: CASRKAVLTDTQYF; cdr3_nt: TGTGCCAGCAGGAAAGCGGTACTCACAGATACGCAGTATTTT
v_call: TRBV7-9; d_call: -; j_call: TRBJ1-4; clone_size: -; cdr3_aa: CASSSRGRLATNEKLFF; cdr3_nt: TGTGCCAGCAGCTCTAGAGGCAGGCTTGCAACTAATGAAAAACTGTTTTTT
v_call: TRBV15; d_call: -; j_call: TRBJ2-3; clone_size: -; cdr3_aa: CATSRASTQYF; cdr3_nt: TGTGCCACCAGCAGAGCATCGACGCAGTATTTT
v_call: TRBV2; d_call: TRBD1; j_call: TRBJ2-7; clone_size: few; cdr3_aa: CASSADRWGGEQYF; cdr3_nt: TGTGCCAGCAGCGCGGACAGGTGGGGTGGGGAGCAGTACTTC
v_call: TRBV2; d_call: -; j_call: TRBJ2-2; clone_size: once; cdr3_aa: CARESPGELFF; cdr3_nt: TGTGCCAGAGAGTCCCCGGGGGAGCTGTTTTTT
v_call: TRBV7-3; d_call: TRBD1; j_call: TRBJ2-1; clone_size: few; cdr3_aa: CASREGTDNEQFF; cdr3_nt: TGTGCCAGCAGAGAGGGGACAGACAATGAGCAGTTCTTC
v_call: TRBV27; d_call: -; j_call: TRBJ2-3; clone_size: -; cdr3_aa: CASRRWGAASDTQYF; cdr3_nt: TGTGCCAGCAGGCGGTGGGGGGCGGCATCAGATACGCAGTATTTT
v_call: TRBV20-1; d_call: -; j_call: TRBJ2-2; clone_size: -; cdr3_aa: CSASNAISTGELFF; cdr3_nt: TGCAGTGCTAGTAACGCGATATCAACCGGGGAGCTGTTTTTT
v_call: TRBV12-3/TRBV12-4; d_call: -; j_call: TRBJ1-5; clone_size: many; cdr3_aa: CASRTDKGPNQPQHF; cdr3_nt: TGTGCCAGCAGGACGGACAAGGGCCCTAATCAGCCCCAGCATTTT
v_call: TRBV15; d_call: TRBD2; j_call: TRBJ2-1; clone_size: few; cdr3_aa: CATSIRSGRQYNEQFF; cdr3_nt: TGTGCCACCAGCATCAGAAGCGGGAGGCAATACAATGAGCAGTTCTTC
v_call: TRBV12-3/TRBV12-4; d_call: TRBD1; j_call: TRBJ1-6; clone_size: many; cdr3_aa: CASSPDRGNSPLHF; cdr3_nt: TGTGCCAGCAGCCCGGACAGGGGGAATTCACCCCTCCACTTT
v_call: TRBV2; d_call: TRBD2; j_call: TRBJ2-1; clone_size: many; cdr3_aa: CASWLAGGPHNEQFF; cdr3_nt: TGTGCCAGCTGGTTGGCGGGGGGGCCCCACAATGAGCAGTTCTTC
v_call: TRBV4-3; d_call: -; j_call: TRBJ2-5; clone_size: -; cdr3_aa: CASSQDQHQETQYF; cdr3_nt: TGCGCCAGCAGCCAAGATCAACACCAAGAGACCCAGTACTTC
v_call: TRBV12-3/TRBV12-4; d_call: -; j_call: TRBJ2-3; clone_size: few; cdr3_aa: CASNSPGQPNADTQYF; cdr3_nt: TGTGCCAGCAACTCTCCCGGCCAGCCCAATGCAGATACGCAGTATTTT
v_call: TRBV6-2/TRBV6-3; d_call: -; j_call: TRBJ2-5; clone_size: -; cdr3_aa: CASGAETQYF; cdr3_nt: TGTGCCAGCGGGGCAGAGACCCAGTACTTC
v_call: TRBV20-1; d_call: -; j_call: TRBJ2-1; clone_size: few; cdr3_aa: CSASRATSYNEQFF; cdr3_nt: TGCAGTGCTAGCCGCGCGACCTCCTACAATGAGCAGTTCTTC
v_call: TRBV10-2; d_call: -; j_call: TRBJ1-1; clone_size: many; cdr3_aa: CASSVRLDTEAFF; cdr3_nt: TGCGCCAGCAGTGTCCGGTTAGACACTGAAGCTTTCTTT
v_call: TRBV9; d_call: -; j_call: TRBJ1-1; clone_size: -; cdr3_aa: CASSVGQGGTEAFF; cdr3_nt: TGTGCCAGCAGCGTAGGCCAGGGAGGCACTGAAGCTTTCTTT
v_call: TRBV29-1; d_call: -; j_call: TRBJ2-5; clone_size: -; cdr3_aa: CSVDRQGEQETQYF; cdr3_nt: TGCAGCGTTGATCGTCAGGGAGAACAAGAGACCCAGTACTTC
v_call: TRBV5-1; d_call: -; j_call: TRBJ2-1; clone_size: -; cdr3_aa: CASGRELPSINEQFF; cdr3_nt: TGCGCCAGCGGCCGGGAGTTACCCTCCATTAATGAGCAGTTCTTC
v_call: TRBV18; d_call: TRBD2; j_call: TRBJ2-1; clone_size: once; cdr3_aa: CASSRPLAGVYNEQFF; cdr3_nt: TGTGCCAGCTCACGCCCACTAGCGGGGGTCTACAATGAGCAGTTCTTC
v_call: TRBV6-6; d_call: -; j_call: TRBJ2-5; clone_size: few; cdr3_aa: CASSYWPVTQYF; cdr3_nt: TGTGCCAGCAGTTACTGGCCCGTGACCCAGTACTTC
v_call: TRBV29-1; d_call: -; j_call: TRBJ2-6; clone_size: -; cdr3_aa: CSAMALSGANVLTF; cdr3_nt: TGCAGCGCCATGGCCCTTTCTGGGGCCAACGTCCTGACTTTC
v_call: TRBV5-1; d_call: -; j_call: TRBJ2-3; clone_size: few; cdr3_aa: CASSAQPGAGTDTQYF; cdr3_nt: TGCGCCAGCAGCGCCCAACCAGGGGCTGGCACAGATACGCAGTATTTT
v_call: TRBV20-1; d_call: -; j_call: TRBJ2-7; clone_size: few; cdr3_aa: CSARDWERGEQYF; cdr3_nt: TGCAGTGCTAGAGACTGGGAGAGGGGCGAGCAGTACTTC
v_call: TRBV12-3/TRBV12-4; d_call: -; j_call: TRBJ2-1; clone_size: few; cdr3_aa: CASTGAVNEQFF; cdr3_nt: TGTGCCAGCACCGGAGCTGTTAATGAGCAGTTCTTC
v_call: TRBV11-3; d_call: TRBD2; j_call: TRBJ2-5; clone_size: -; cdr3_aa: CASRLSGTSGLQETQYF; cdr3_nt: TGTGCCAGCAGGCTGTCCGGGACTAGCGGGCTGCAAGAGACCCAGTACTTC